This record concerns one T cell receptor beta chain sequence. This sample is drawn from a study of blood T cell repertoires in COVID-19. The CDR3 is 15 amino acids. With 1 base clipped from V and 5 bases from J, the junction kept 3 bases outside the gene matches. Germline CDR1 is LGHNT and CDR2 is FRNRAP. Clones were read by immunoSEQ multiplex PCR, and TCRdb kept only the in-frame ones, dropping some. The table records approximately 260,000 clones, roughly 84% of them present only once. The chain has TRBV12-5 and TRBJ2-1; 9 bases map to TRBD1. Material for sequencing was peripheral blood. This TCR was sampled from a middle-aged woman with active or convalescent COVID-19. The CDR3 coding sequence is TGTGCTAGTGGTTTGGGGACAGGGGCTCACAATGAGCAGTTCTTC. This gives the protein CASGLGTGAHNEQFF. The full variable domain, completed using reference TRBV12-5 and TRBJ2-1, is DARVTQTPRHKVTEMGQEVTMRCQPILGHNTVFWYRQTMMQGLELLAYFRNRAPLDDSGMPKDRFSAEMPDATLATLKIQPSEPRDSAVYFCASGLGTGAHNEQFFGPGTRLTVL.